Detailed here is one TCR beta chain. The CDR3 totals 18 residues. The PCR ran on 60 Vbeta and 13 Jbeta primers. The assay was immunoSEQ multiplex PCR, and TCRdb's table has in-frame clones only and misses some. The table has around 50,000 clones, about three quarters seen once. This sample was included in a study of cytomegalovirus exposure and HLA in healthy donors. The chain employs TRBV21-1 and TRBJ1-2. TRBV21-1 is an annotated pseudogene. The receptor comes from a man younger than 40 in good health and CMV-seropositive. Sequencing was done on a sample of PBMCs. CDR3 sequence (DNA): TGTGCCAGCAGCCCCCACCTAGGAGGGATTCGGTCTAACTATGGCTACACCTTC. Translated, it gives CASSPHLGGIRSNYGYTF.